This T cell receptor beta chain originates from a study of T cell repertoires in cytomegalovirus infection. About the study: Matching HLA type and CMV infection were both indicated by public TCR beta signatures.

This clonotype was observed a handful of times. Its antigen remains unidentified. Germline CDR1 is SGHAT and CDR2 is FQDESV (reference sequence). The CDR3 is 15 amino acids. Trimming took 4 bases from V and 0 from J, leaving 10 bases between them. TCRdb recomputed calls from the reads with MiXCR, one row per CDR3 protein. The data show 350,000 to 400,000 distinct CDR3 sequences, approximately 30% seen once. J is TRBJ2-1 and V is TRBV11-1; D might be TRBD2 (6 bases). The sequence was collected from a human donor in good health (CMV status not recorded). Some clones in this sample may be carry-over from other donors' samples. The specimen was cultured PBMCs, collected from culture after CMV antigen stimulation. CDR3 region: CASSSSAGSYNEQFF. The CDR3 nucleotides read TGTGCCAGCAGCTCTAGCGCTGGCTCCTACAATGAGCAGTTCTTC.